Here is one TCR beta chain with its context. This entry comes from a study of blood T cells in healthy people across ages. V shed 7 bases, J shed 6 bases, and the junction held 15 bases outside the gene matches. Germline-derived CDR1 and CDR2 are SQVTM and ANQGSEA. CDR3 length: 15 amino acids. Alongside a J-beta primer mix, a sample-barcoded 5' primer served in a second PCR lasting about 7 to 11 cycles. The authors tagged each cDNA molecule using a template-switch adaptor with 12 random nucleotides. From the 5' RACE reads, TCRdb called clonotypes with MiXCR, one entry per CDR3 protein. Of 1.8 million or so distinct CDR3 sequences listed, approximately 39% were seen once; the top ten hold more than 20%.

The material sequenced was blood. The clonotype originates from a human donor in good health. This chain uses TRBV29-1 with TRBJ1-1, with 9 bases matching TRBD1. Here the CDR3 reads CSARPGQGGWAEAFF. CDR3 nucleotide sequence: TGCAGCGCCCGCCCGGGACAGGGAGGGTGGGCTGAAGCTTTCTTT.